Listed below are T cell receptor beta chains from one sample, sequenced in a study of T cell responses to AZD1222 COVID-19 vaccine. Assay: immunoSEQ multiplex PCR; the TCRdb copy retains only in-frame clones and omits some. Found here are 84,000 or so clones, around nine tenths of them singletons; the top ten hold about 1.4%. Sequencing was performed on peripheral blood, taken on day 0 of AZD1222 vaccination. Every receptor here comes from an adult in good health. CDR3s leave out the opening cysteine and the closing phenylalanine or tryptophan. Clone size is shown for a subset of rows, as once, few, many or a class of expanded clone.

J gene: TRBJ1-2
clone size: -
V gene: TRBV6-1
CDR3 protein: ASSEGGGYGYT

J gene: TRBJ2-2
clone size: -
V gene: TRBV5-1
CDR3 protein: ASSWPASLAGGPGGELF

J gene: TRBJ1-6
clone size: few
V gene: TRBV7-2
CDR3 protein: ASSLEQGSYSPLH

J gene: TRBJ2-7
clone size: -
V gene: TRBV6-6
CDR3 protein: ASSSTGQMDY

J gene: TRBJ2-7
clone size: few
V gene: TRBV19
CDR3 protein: ASSPGHQYEQY

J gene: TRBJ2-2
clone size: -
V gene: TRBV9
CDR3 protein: ASSLAGVTGELF

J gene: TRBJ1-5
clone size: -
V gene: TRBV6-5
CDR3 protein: ASSYRGNLQPQH

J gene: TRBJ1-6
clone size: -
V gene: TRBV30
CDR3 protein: AWNDLTDSPLH

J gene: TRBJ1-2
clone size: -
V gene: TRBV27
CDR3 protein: ASSSPTTANYGYT

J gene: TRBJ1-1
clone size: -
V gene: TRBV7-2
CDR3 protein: ASSRTVNTEAF

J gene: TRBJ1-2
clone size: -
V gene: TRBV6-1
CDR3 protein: ASSDTGINYGYT

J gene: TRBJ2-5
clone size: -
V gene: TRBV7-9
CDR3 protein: ASSLASSGALETQY

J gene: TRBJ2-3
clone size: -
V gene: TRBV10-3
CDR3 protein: AISEADTQY

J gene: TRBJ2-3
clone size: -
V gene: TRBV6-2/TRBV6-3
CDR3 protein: ASSYNVESSSTDTQY

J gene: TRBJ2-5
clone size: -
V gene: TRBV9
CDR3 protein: ASSVGLAGGLGETQY

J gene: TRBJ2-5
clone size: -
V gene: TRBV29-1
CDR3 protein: SVATGLGGQTQY

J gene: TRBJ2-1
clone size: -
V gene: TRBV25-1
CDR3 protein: ASSEQYNEQF

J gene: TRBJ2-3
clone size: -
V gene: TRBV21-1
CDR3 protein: ASSNGTSGSTDTQY

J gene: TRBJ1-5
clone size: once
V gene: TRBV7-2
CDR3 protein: ASSFGGTDNQPQH

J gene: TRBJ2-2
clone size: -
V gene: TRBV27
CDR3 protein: ASSRTPGFAGELF

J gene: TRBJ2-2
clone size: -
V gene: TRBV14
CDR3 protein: ASSLFNGGGTGELF

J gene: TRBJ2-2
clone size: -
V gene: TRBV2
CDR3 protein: ASNLGGWTGELF

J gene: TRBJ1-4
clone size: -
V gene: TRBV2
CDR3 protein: ASSSTGAATNEKLF

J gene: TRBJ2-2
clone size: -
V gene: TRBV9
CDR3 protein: ASSVGHVASGELF

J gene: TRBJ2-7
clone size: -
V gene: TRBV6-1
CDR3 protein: ASSERQEPYEQY

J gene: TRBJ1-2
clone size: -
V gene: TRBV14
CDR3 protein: ASSETAFYGYT

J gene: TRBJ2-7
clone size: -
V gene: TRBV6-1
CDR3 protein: ASSEWGAYEQY

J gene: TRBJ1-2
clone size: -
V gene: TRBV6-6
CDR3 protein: ASSYGRDGYT

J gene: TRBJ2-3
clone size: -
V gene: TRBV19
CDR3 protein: ASSTRRETDTQY

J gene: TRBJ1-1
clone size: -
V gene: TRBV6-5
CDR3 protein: ASSYLAGGGTEAF

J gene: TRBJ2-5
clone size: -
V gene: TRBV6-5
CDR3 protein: ASRRGAGETQY

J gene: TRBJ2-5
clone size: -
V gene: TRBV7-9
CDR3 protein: ASSLGLAGTQQETQY

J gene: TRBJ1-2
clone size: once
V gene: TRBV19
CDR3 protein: ASSKGSGYT

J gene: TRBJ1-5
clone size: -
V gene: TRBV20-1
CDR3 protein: SAGTDQPQH

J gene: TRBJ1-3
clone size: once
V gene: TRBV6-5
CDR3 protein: ASSYARGSGNTIY

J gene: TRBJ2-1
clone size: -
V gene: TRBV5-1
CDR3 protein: ASSLVVVGQF

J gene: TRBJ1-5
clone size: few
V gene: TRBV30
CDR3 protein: AWSVSGGRQPQH

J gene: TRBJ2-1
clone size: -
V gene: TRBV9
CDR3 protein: ASSLKRGSYNEQF

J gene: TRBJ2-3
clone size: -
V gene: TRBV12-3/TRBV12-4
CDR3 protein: ASSKGVDTQY

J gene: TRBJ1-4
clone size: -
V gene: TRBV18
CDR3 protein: ASSPSAGATNEKLF

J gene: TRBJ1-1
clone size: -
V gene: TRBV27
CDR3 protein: ASRPPAQAEAF

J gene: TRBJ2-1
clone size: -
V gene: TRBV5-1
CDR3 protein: ASSPSWGKDEQF

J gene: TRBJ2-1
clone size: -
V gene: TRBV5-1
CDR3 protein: ASSLVASGRADNEQF

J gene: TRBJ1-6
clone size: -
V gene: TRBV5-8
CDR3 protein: ASLPRGTNYNSPLH

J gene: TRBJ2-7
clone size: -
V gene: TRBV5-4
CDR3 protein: ASSLDNEQY

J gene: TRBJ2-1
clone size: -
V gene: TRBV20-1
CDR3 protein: SAPNNEQF

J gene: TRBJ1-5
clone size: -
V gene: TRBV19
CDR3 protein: ASSMRREAQPQH

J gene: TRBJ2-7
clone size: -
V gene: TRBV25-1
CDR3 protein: ASSVTPYEQY

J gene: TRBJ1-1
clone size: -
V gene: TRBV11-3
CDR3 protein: ASSLGQGRTNTEAF

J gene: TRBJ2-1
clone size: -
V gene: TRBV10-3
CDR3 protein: AISDEGARSSYNEQF

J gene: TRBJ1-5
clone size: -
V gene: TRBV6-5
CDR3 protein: ASSRDTNQPQH